The 6 T cell receptor beta chains given below trace back to one sample, sequenced in a study of OX40 agonist ivuxolimab in advanced cancers. TCRdb's table, derived via immunoSEQ multiplex PCR, lists solely in-frame clones and lacks some. The repertoire holds almost 85,000 clones, with more than 70% as singletons. The source material was CD4+ or CD8+ T cells sorted from blood, sampled in a trial of the OX40 agonist ivuxolimab. The receptors stem from an adult with an advanced solid tumor such as melanoma, head and neck, liver or kidney cancer.

This rearrangement joins TRBV6-6 to TRBJ1-3, with D uncertain. This CDR3 comprises 16 residues. CDR1 is MNHNY and CDR2 is SVGAGI in the germline V gene (reference sequence). Trimming removed 5 bases from V and 0 bases from J, with 14 bases in between. CDR3 residues: CASSQAYTNSGNTIYF. The CDR3 nucleotides read TGTGCCAGCAGTCAGGCCTACACCAACTCTGGAAACACCATATATTTT.

The V gene is TRBV7-8, the J gene TRBJ1-2, with D tentatively TRBD1 (6 bases). CDR3 length: 14 amino acids. The V and J ends lost 5 bases and 7 bases respectively, with 17 bases between them. Germline V gene data show CDR1 as SGHVS and CDR2 as FQNEAQ. DNA for the CDR3: TGTGCCAGCAGCGTACAGGGTTTCGGAGGTGGCTACACCTTC. Encoded protein: CASSVQGFGGGYTF.

This clone was seen once. The J gene is TRBJ2-3, the V gene TRBV13; 8 bases line up with TRBD2. The CDR3 consists of 16 residues. Germline V CDR1 and CDR2: PRHDT, FYEKMQ (reference sequence). V was pared by 0 bases and J by 3 bases, with 5 bases of the junction left unmatched. The CDR3 region has the DNA TGTGCCAGCAGCTTAGGGGCTAGCGGGTGGACAGATACGCAGTATTTT. As protein: CASSLGASGWTDTQYF.

The rearrangement joins TRBV6-5 to TRBJ1-5; D gene ambiguous. Germline loops: CDR1 MNHEY, CDR2 SVGAGI. V was pared by 7 bases and J by 0 bases, with 13 bases between. The CDR3 is 15 amino acids. This CDR3 reads CASKQTHDSNQPQHF. The CDR3 DNA sequence: TGTGCCAGCAAACAGACACACGATAGCAATCAGCCCCAGCATTTT.

This sequence joins TRBV27 and TRBJ1-2, with a weak D call TRBD1 (5 bases). This CDR3 region has 15 residues. Germline V lookup: CDR1 MNHEY, CDR2 SMNVEV (reference sequence). The germline V and J ends were trimmed by 5 bases and 7 bases, with 20 bases remaining between them. CDR3 amino acids: CASSPKSGPAFGYTF. The CDR3 DNA is TGTGCCAGCAGTCCGAAATCGGGACCGGCATTTGGCTACACCTTC.

The V and J genes are TRBV6-6 and TRBJ2-5, with 7 bases aligning to TRBD2. The ends lost 8 bases at V and 2 bases at J; junction bases unmatched: 11. Germline CDR1 reads MNHNY; CDR2 reads SVGAGI (reference sequence). This CDR3 contains 15 residues. The CDR3 DNA follows: TGTGCCAGCCGCCCCGCCGGGGGGACTCAAGAGACCCAGTACTTC. Encoded protein: CASRPAGGTQETQYF.